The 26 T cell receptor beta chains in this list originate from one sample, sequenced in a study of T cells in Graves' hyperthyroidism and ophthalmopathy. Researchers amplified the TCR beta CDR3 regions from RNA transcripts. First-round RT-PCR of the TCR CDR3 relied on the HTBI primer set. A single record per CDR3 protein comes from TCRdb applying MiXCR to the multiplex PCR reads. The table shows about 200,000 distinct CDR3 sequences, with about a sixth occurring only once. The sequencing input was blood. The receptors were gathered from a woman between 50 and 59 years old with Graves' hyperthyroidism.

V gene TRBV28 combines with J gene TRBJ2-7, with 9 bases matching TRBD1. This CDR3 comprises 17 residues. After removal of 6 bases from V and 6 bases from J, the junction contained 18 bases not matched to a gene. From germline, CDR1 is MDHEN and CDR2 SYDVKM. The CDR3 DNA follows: TGTGCCAGCAGGAGAAACCCAACGGGACAGGGTAACTGCGAGCAGTACTTC. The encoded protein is CASRRNPTGQGNCEQYF.

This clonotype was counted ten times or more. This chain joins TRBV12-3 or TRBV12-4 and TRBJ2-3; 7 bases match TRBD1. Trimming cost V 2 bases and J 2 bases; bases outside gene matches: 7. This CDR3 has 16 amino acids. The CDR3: CASSLSGTESTDTQYF. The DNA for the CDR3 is TGTGCCAGCAGTTTATCCGGGACAGAATCCACAGATACGCAGTATTTT.

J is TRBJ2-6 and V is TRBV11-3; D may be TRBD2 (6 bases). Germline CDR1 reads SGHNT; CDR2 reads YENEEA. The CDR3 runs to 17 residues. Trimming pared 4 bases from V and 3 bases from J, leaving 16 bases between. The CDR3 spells CASSSNAGDFGANVLTF. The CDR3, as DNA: TGTGCCAGCAGCTCCAACGCTGGGGACTTTGGGGCCAACGTCCTGACTTTC.

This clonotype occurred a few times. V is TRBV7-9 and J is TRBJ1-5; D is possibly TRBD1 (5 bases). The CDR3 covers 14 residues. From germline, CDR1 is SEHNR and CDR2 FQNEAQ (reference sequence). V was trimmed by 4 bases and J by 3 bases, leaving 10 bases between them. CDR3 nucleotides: TGTGCCAGCAGCTCCCAGGGCCTCAATCAGCCCCAGCATTTT. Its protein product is CASSSQGLNQPQHF.

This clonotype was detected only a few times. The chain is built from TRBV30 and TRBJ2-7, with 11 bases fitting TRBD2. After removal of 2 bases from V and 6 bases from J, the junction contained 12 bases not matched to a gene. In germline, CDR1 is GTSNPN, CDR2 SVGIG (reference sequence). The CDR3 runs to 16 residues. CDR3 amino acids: CAWSQGRLAGSSEQYF. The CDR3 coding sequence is TGTGCCTGGAGTCAGGGCAGACTAGCGGGAAGTAGCGAGCAGTACTTC.

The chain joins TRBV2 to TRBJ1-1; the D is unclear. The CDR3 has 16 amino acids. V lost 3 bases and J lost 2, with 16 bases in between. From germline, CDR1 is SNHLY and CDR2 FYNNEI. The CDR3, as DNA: TGTGCCAGCAGTGATGAAAGGTACCGGGGAAACACTGAAGCTTTCTTT. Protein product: CASSDERYRGNTEAFF.

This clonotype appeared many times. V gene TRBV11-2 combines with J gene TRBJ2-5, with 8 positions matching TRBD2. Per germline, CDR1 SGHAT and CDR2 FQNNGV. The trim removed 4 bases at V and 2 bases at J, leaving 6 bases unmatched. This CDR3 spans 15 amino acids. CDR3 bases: TGTGCCAGCAGCTCCCTAAGCGGGAGACAAGAGACCCAGTACTTC. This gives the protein CASSSLSGRQETQYF.

For the CDR3, the DNA is TGTGCCAGCAGATCCTCGGGACAATGGCCCACCGGGGAGCTGTTTTTT. Translation: CASRSSGQWPTGELFF. The chain uses TRBV28 and TRBJ2-2; D is possibly TRBD1 (6 bases). The CDR3 contains 16 residues. The ends were cut back, 6 bases at V and 4 bases at J, with 18 bases in the middle. Per the germline V gene, CDR1 is MDHEN and CDR2 is SYDVKM. The whole variable domain, filled in from reference TRBV28 and TRBJ2-2, reads DVKVTQSSRYLVKRTGEKVFLECVQDMDHENMFWYRQDPGLGLRLIYFSYDVKMKEKGDIPEGYSVSREKKERFSLILESASTNQTSMYLCASRSSGQWPTGELFFGEGSRLTVL.

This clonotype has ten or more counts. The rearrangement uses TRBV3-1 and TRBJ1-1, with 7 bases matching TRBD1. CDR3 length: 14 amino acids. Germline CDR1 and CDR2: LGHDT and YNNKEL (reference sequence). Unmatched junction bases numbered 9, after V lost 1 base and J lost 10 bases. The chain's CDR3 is CASSQGWQGVTAFF. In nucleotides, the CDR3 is TGTGCCAGCAGCCAAGGATGGCAGGGGGTGACAGCTTTCTTT.

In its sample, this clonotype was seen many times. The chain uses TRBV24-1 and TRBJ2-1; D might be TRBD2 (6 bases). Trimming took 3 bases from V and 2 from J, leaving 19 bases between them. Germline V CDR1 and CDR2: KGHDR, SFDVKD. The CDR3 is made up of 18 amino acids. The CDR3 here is CATSDPNPIAETYNEQFF. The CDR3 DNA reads TGTGCCACCAGTGATCCAAACCCAATAGCGGAGACCTACAATGAGCAGTTCTTC.

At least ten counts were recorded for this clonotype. The CDR3 DNA follows: TGTGCCAGCACCTCAGGACTAGCGGGTTTAGAAGAGACCCAGTACTTC. It translates to CASTSGLAGLEETQYF. This chain connects TRBV7-6 to TRBJ2-5; 11 nucleotides line up with TRBD2. Unmatched junction bases numbered 10, after V lost 7 bases and J lost 3 bases. The germline V gene has CDR1 SGHVS and CDR2 FNYEAQ. The CDR3 length is 16 residues. Based on the CDR3 plus reference TRBV7-6 and TRBJ2-5, the full variable domain is GAGVSQSPRYKVTKRGQDVALRCDPISGHVSLYWYRQALGQGPEFLTYFNYEAQQDKSGLPNDRFSAERPEGSISTLTIQRTEQRDSAMYRCASTSGLAGLEETQYFGPGTRLLVL.

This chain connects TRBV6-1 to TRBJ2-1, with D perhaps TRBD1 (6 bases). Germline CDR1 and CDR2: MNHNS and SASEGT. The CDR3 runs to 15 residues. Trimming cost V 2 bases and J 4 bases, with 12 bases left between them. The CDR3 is CASSESQGKYNEQFF. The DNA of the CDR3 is TGTGCCAGCAGTGAAAGTCAGGGGAAATACAATGAGCAGTTCTTC.

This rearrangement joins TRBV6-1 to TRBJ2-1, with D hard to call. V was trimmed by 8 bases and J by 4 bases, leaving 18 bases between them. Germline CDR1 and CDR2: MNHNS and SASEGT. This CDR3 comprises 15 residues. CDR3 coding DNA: TGTGCCAGCCGGATAGGAGCTAGGGCTTACAATGAGCAGTTCTTC. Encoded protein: CASRIGARAYNEQFF.

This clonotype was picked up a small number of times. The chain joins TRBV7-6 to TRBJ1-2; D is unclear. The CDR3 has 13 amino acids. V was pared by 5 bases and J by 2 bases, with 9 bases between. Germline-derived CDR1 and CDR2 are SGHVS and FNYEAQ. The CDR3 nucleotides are TGTGCCAGCAGCGGGGTCGCAAACTATGGCTACACCTTC. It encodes CASSGVANYGYTF.

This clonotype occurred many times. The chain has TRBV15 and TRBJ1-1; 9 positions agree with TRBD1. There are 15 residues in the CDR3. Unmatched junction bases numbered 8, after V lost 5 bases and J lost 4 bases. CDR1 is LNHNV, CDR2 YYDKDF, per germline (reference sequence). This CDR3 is CATSRDRVRGTEAFF. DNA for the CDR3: TGTGCCACCAGCCGGGACAGGGTTCGGGGCACTGAAGCTTTCTTT.

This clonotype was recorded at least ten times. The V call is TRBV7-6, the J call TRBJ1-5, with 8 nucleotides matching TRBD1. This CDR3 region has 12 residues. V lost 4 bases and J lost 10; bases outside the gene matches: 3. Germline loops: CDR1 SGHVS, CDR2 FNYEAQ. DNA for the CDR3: TGTGCCAGCAGCTCAGACAGGGGTCCCCAGCATTTT. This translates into CASSSDRGPQHF.

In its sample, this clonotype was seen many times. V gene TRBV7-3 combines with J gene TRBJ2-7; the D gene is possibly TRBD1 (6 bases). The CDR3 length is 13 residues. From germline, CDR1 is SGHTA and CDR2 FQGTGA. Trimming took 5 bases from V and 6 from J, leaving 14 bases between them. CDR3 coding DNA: TGTGCCAGCAGCCCCCCGGGACAACCCGAGCAGTACTTC. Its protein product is CASSPPGQPEQYF. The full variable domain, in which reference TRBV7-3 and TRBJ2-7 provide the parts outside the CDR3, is GAGVSQTPSNKVTEKGKYVELRCDPISGHTALYWYRQSLGQGPEFLIYFQGTGAADDSGLPNDRFFAVRPEGSVSTLKIQRTERGDSAVYLCASSPPGQPEQYFGPGTRLTVT.

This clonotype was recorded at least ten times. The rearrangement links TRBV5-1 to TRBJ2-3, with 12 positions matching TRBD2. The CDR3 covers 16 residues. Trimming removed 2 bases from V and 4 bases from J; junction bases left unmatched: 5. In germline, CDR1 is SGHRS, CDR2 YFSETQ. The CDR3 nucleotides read TGCGCCAGCAGCTTAAGACTAGCGGGAGCGGCAGATACGCAGTATTTT. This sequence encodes CASSLRLAGAADTQYF.

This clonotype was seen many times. DNA for the CDR3: TGTGCCAGCAGTTTAGCGTCTTTGGTAGGCGTCACCTTC. Translation: CASSLASLVGVTF. The gene calls are TRBV12-3 or TRBV12-4 and TRBJ1-2; D gene unclear. With 0 bases removed from V and 13 bases from J, the gap between germline ends came to 15 bases. The CDR3 has 13 residues.

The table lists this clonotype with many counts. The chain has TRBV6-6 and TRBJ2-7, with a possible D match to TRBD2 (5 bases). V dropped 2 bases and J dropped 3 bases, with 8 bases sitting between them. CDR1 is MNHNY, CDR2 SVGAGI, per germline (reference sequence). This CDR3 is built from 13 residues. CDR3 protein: CASSYLAGYEQYF. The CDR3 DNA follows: TGTGCCAGCAGTTACCTGGCGGGCTACGAGCAGTACTTC.

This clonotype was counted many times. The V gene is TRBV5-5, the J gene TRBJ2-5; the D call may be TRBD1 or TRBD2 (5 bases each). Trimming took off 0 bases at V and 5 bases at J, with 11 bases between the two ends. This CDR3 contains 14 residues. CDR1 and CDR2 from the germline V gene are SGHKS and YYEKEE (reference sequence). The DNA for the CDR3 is TGTGCCAGCAGCTTGGTGGGACCGGGGGAGACCCAGTACTTC. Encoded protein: CASSLVGPGETQYF.

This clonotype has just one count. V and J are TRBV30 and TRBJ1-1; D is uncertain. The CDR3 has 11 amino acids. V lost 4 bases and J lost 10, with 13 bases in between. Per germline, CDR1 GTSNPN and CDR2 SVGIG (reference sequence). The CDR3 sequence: CAWTLEEGAFF. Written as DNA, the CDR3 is TGTGCCTGGACCCTTGAGGAAGGAGCTTTCTTT.

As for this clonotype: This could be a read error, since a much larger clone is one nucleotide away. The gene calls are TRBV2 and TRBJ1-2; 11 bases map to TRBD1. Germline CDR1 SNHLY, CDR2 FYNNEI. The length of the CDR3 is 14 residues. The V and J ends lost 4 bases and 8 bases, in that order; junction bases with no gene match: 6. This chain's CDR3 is CASSAGQGVRGYTF. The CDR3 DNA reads TGTGCCAGCAGTGCGGGACAGGGGGTCAGAGGCTACACCTTC.

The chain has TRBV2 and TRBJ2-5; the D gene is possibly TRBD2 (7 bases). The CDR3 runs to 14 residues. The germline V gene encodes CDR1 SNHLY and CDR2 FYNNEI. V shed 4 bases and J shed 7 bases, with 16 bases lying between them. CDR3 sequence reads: CASSAGGGARTQYF. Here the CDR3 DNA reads TGTGCCAGCAGTGCGGGTGGGGGGGCGAGGACCCAGTACTTC.

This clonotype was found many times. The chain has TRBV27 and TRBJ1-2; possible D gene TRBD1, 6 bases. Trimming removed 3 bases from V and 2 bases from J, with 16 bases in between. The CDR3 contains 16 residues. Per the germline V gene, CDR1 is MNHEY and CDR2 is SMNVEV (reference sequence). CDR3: CASSFIGDRSNYGYTF. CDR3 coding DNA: TGTGCCAGCAGTTTCATAGGTGACAGGTCGAACTATGGCTACACCTTC.

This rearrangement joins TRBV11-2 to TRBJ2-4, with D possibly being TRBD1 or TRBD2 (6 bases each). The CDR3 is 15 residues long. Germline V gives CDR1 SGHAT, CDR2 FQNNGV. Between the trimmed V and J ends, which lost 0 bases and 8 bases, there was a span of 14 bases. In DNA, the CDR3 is TGTGCCAGCAGCTTAGAAGTGACAGGAGGGGACATTCAGTACTTC. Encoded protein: CASSLEVTGGDIQYF.